Presented here are 9 T cell receptor beta chains from one specimen sequenced in a study of post-analysis software for immune sequencing data. Findings and limits, study-wide: A few TRBV segments, TRBV5-6, TRBV5-1 and TRBV20-1 among them, were found more frequent in patients than controls.

These receptors lack a known antigen. Researchers reported that TCR beta cDNA libraries carried unique molecular identifiers. In TCRdb, the PCR reads were re-called with MiXCR into one record per CDR3 protein. Of some 690,000 distinct CDR3 sequences listed, roughly 27% are singletons. The sequencing input was blood. All receptors derive from a girl aged 10 to 17 with multiple sclerosis.

The chain has TRBV7-9 and TRBJ2-7; a weak D match, TRBD2 (6 bases). Looked up from germline, CDR1 is SEHNR and CDR2 is FQNEAQ (reference sequence). The V and J ends lost 3 bases and 2 bases respectively, with 8 bases between them. This CDR3 spans 13 amino acids. The CDR3 DNA reads as TGTGCCAGCAGCTTGGAGGGGCCCTACGAGCAGTACTTC. It codes for CASSLEGPYEQYF. Looking up the rest from reference TRBV7-9 and TRBJ2-7 gives the full variable domain: DTGVSQNPRHKITKRGQNVTFRCDPISEHNRLYWYRQTLGQGPEFLTYFQNEAQLEKSRLLSDRFSAERPKGSFSTLEIQRTEQGDSAMYLCASSLEGPYEQYFGPGTRLTVT.

The genes are TRBV7-8 and TRBJ1-2, with a weak D call TRBD1 (5 bases). Deletions cut 5 bases from V and 5 bases from J, with 9 bases between. This CDR3 comprises 12 residues. CDR1 and CDR2 from the germline V gene are SGHVS and FQNEAQ. The CDR3 DNA is TGTGCCAGCAGCGCGGACACTTATGGCTACACCTTC. Translating gives CASSADTYGYTF.

The chain has TRBV3-1 and TRBJ2-1; D call uncertain. The CDR3 contains 12 residues. V was pared by 1 base and J by 12 bases, with 10 bases between. Germline V CDR1 and CDR2: LGHDT, YNNKEL (reference sequence). CDR3 DNA sequence: TGTGCCAGCAGCCAAGGGGAAGGGATGCAGTTCTTC. This translates into CASSQGEGMQFF.

Many counts were recorded for this clonotype. The chain recombines TRBV7-9 with TRBJ2-1; 7 positions match TRBD2. The CDR3 extends over 13 amino acids. Losses at the gene ends were 3 bases for V and 6 bases for J; bases not matched to a gene: 2. Germline CDR1 reads SEHNR; CDR2 reads FQNEAQ (reference sequence). This chain's CDR3 is CASSLWGGNEQFF. The DNA of the CDR3 is TGTGCCAGCAGCTTGTGGGGGGGCAATGAGCAGTTCTTC.

In this sample, this clonotype turned up many times. The chain couples TRBV10-3 to TRBJ2-2; 8 nucleotides align to TRBD1. Per germline, CDR1 ENHRY and CDR2 SYGVKD. V lost 6 bases and J lost 6; bases outside the gene matches: 6. This CDR3 contains 14 residues. As DNA, the CDR3 is TGTGCCATCAGGTCTGACAGGGGTGCCGGGGAGCTGTTTTTT. Translation: CAIRSDRGAGELFF.

This clonotype was seen a handful of times. This rearrangement joins TRBV28 to TRBJ2-5, with 7 positions matching TRBD1. The trim removed 6 bases at V and 0 bases at J, leaving 7 bases unmatched. The CDR3 totals 15 residues. Germline CDR1 reads MDHEN; CDR2 reads SYDVKM. In DNA form, the CDR3 reads TGTGCCAGCAGCGCGCCGGGACAGAACCAAGAGACCCAGTACTTC. Encoded protein: CASSAPGQNQETQYF. Filled out from reference TRBV28 and TRBJ2-5, the complete variable domain reads DVKVTQSSRYLVKRTGEKVFLECVQDMDHENMFWYRQDPGLGLRLIYFSYDVKMKEKGDIPEGYSVSREKKERFSLILESASTNQTSMYLCASSAPGQNQETQYFGPGTRLLVL.

This clonotype showed up just a few times. The CDR3 region has the DNA TGTGCCACCAGTGATTTTGGGACGGGACAGGGGGCGTTCAATGAGCAGTTCTTC. Its protein is CATSDFGTGQGAFNEQFF. The chain uses TRBV24-1 and TRBJ2-1; 12 bases line up with TRBD1. Germline V gene lookup returns CDR1 KGHDR and CDR2 SFDVKD. The trim removed 1 base at V and 6 bases at J, leaving 9 bases unmatched. The CDR3 is 18 residues long.

The chain's CDR3 is CASSLAAGEDTQYF. Here the CDR3 DNA reads TGTGCCAGCAGCTTGGCAGCAGGGGAAGATACGCAGTATTTT. V gene TRBV5-5 combines with J gene TRBJ2-3, with D possibly TRBD1 on 6 matching bases. The CDR3 sequence is 14 residues long. Trimming removed 0 bases at V and 5 bases at J, with 10 bases between. Per germline, CDR1 SGHKS and CDR2 YYEKEE (reference sequence).

The chain joins TRBV20-1 to TRBJ2-3; D is undetermined. The CDR3 is 15 amino acids. Trimming left V 6 bases short and J 6 bases short, with 22 bases between. Germline loops: CDR1 DFQATT, CDR2 SNEGSKA (reference sequence). CDR3 residues: CSALATLLGLDTQYF. In nucleotides, the CDR3 is TGCAGTGCCCTCGCTACGCTATTGGGCCTGGATACGCAGTATTTT.